This TCR beta chain originates from a study of regulatory T cells in long-lasting Graves disease. The overall study: Persistent Graves' disease required over 5 years of antithyroid drugs and positive TSH receptor antibodies. General study results and limits: Persistent disease was associated with favored TRBV28 usage and with favored use of TRBJ1-2 and TRBJ2-5. Study of thyroid tissue was not done, with only peripheral blood studied.

The V and J ends lost 2 bases and 3 bases, in that order; junction bases with no gene match: 8. Germline V gene sequence: CDR1 PRHDT, CDR2 FYEKMQ (reference sequence). The CDR3 spans 17 residues. Of note for this clonotype: Its antigen is unknown.

Time point noted: persistent/refractory GD, antithyroid drugs over 5 years with positive TRAb. Generation of the TCR library employed RNA extracted from PBMCs. Investigators prepared the TCR beta libraries by applying iRepertoire HTBI primers and Arm-PCR of CDR3 regions. MiXCR, applied by TCRdb to the multiplex PCR reads, yields one record per CDR3 protein. The table includes around 400,000 distinct CDR3 sequences, roughly 23% detected once. The chain carries TRBV13 and TRBJ2-2; TRBD2 matches at 8 bases. This receptor was identified in a female donor with Graves disease. This material consisted of peripheral blood mononuclear cells (PBMCs), taken when the disease was refractory, from a patient treated with antithyroid drugs. The CDR3 spells CASSLPLAGGYTGELFF. CDR3 nucleotide sequence: TGTGCCAGCAGCTTACCCTTGGCGGGAGGTTACACCGGGGAGCTGTTTTTT.